These T cell receptor beta chains were read from a single sample in a study of CD8 T cells in ankylosing spondylitis. Via MiXCR, TCRdb re-called the 5' RACE reads, giving one row per CDR3 protein. The sample contains 190,000 or so distinct CDR3 sequences, 10% to 15% of which appear only once. The specimen sequenced was blood, either unsorted or a sorted T cell fraction (not recorded which). Receptors originate from a male donor with ankylosing spondylitis or in good health (not recorded which). Both conserved end residues are part of each CDR3. The order of the fields is CDR3 protein, CDR3 DNA, clone size, V gene, CDR3 length, D gene, J gene. The D gene is left open where the match is weak. The listing skips clone size in some rows; elsewhere it reads once, few, many or a size class.

CDR3aa: CASSFGQGTEAFF
CDR3nt: TGTGCCAGCAGTTTCGGCCAGGGGACTGAAGCTTTCTTT
abundance: many
v_gene: TRBV12-3/TRBV12-4
len: 13
d_gene: NA
j_gene: TRBJ1-1

CDR3aa: CASSLSGSGTQYF
CDR3nt: TGTGCCAGCAGTTTGAGCGGCAGTGGTACGCAGTATTTT
abundance: few
v_gene: TRBV27
len: 13
d_gene: NA
j_gene: TRBJ2-3

CDR3aa: CASSQDRGPNTEAFF
CDR3nt: TGTGCCAGCAGTCAGGACAGGGGACCGAACACTGAAGCTTTCTTT
abundance: NA
v_gene: TRBV6-2/TRBV6-3
len: 15
d_gene: TRBD1
j_gene: TRBJ1-1

CDR3aa: CASSIASSYNEQFF
CDR3nt: TGTGCCAGTAGTATAGCGAGCTCCTACAATGAGCAGTTCTTC
abundance: NA
v_gene: TRBV19
len: 14
d_gene: NA
j_gene: TRBJ2-1

CDR3aa: CASGGGAQNIQYF
CDR3nt: TGTGCCAGCGGGGGAGGGGCCCAAAACATTCAGTACTTC
abundance: few
v_gene: TRBV7-9
len: 13
d_gene: TRBD2
j_gene: TRBJ2-4

CDR3aa: CASSYRDPGGYTF
CDR3nt: TGTGCCAGCAGCTATAGAGACCCCGGTGGCTACACCTTC
abundance: NA
v_gene: TRBV7-9
len: 13
d_gene: NA
j_gene: TRBJ1-2

CDR3aa: CASSQLGQGYFPSYEQYF
CDR3nt: TGTGCCAGCAGCCAGTTAGGACAGGGCTACTTCCCCAGCTACGAGCAGTACTTC
abundance: NA
v_gene: TRBV14
len: 18
d_gene: TRBD1
j_gene: TRBJ2-7

CDR3aa: CASSARQGAYNEQFF
CDR3nt: TGTGCCAGCAGCGCCCGACAGGGAGCTTACAATGAGCAGTTCTTC
abundance: NA
v_gene: TRBV7-9
len: 15
d_gene: TRBD1
j_gene: TRBJ2-1

CDR3aa: CASSDGGGELFF
CDR3nt: TGTGCCAGCAGTGACGGCGGCGGGGAGCTGTTTTTT
abundance: many
v_gene: TRBV2
len: 12
d_gene: NA
j_gene: TRBJ2-2

CDR3aa: CASSLGDRVFQETQYF
CDR3nt: TGTGCCAGCAGTTTAGGGGATAGGGTTTTTCAAGAGACCCAGTACTTC
abundance: NA
v_gene: TRBV6-2/TRBV6-3
len: 16
d_gene: NA
j_gene: TRBJ2-5

CDR3aa: CASSFDRDSSYEQYF
CDR3nt: TGCGCCAGCAGCTTCGACCGGGACAGCTCCTACGAGCAGTACTTC
abundance: NA
v_gene: TRBV5-1
len: 15
d_gene: TRBD1
j_gene: TRBJ2-7

CDR3aa: CASSLPGSRYEQYF
CDR3nt: TGTGCCAGCAGTTTACCGGGCAGCCGCTACGAGCAGTACTTC
abundance: many
v_gene: TRBV12-3/TRBV12-4
len: 14
d_gene: NA
j_gene: TRBJ2-7

CDR3aa: CASSPRLAGGPVLLREQYF
CDR3nt: TGTGCCAGCAGCCCACGACTAGCGGGGGGTCCCGTTCTTCTACGGGAGCAGTACTTC
abundance: few
v_gene: TRBV7-8
len: 19
d_gene: TRBD2
j_gene: TRBJ2-7

CDR3aa: CAWSPPTRPDTQYF
CDR3nt: TGTGCCTGGAGTCCCCCGACTAGGCCTGATACGCAGTATTTT
abundance: few
v_gene: TRBV30
len: 14
d_gene: NA
j_gene: TRBJ2-3

CDR3aa: CASSLVQPSGGHEQFF
CDR3nt: TGTGCCAGCAGCTTAGTTCAACCTAGCGGGGGACATGAGCAGTTCTTC
abundance: few
v_gene: TRBV11-3
len: 16
d_gene: TRBD2
j_gene: TRBJ2-1

CDR3aa: CSVVGQPNYEQYF
CDR3nt: TGCAGCGTGGTGGGACAGCCTAACTACGAGCAGTACTTC
abundance: NA
v_gene: TRBV29-1
len: 13
d_gene: TRBD1
j_gene: TRBJ2-7

CDR3aa: CASKDNEQFF
CDR3nt: TGTGCCAGCAAGGATAATGAGCAGTTCTTC
abundance: many
v_gene: TRBV6-6
len: 10
d_gene: NA
j_gene: TRBJ2-1

CDR3aa: CASSLASGTDTQYF
CDR3nt: TGTGCCAGCAGTTTGGCTAGCGGTACAGATACGCAGTATTTT
abundance: few
v_gene: TRBV12-3/TRBV12-4
len: 14
d_gene: TRBD2
j_gene: TRBJ2-3

CDR3aa: CASSLIGNTYNEQFF
CDR3nt: TGTGCCAGCAGTTTAATCGGGAACACCTACAATGAGCAGTTCTTC
abundance: many
v_gene: TRBV12-3/TRBV12-4
len: 15
d_gene: NA
j_gene: TRBJ2-1

CDR3aa: CASSLNVDEQYF
CDR3nt: TGTGCCAGCAGCTTAAATGTCGACGAGCAGTACTTC
abundance: many
v_gene: TRBV6-6
len: 12
d_gene: NA
j_gene: TRBJ2-7

CDR3aa: CASSLYYEQYF
CDR3nt: TGTGCCAGCAGCCTATACTACGAGCAGTACTTC
abundance: many
v_gene: TRBV7-9
len: 11
d_gene: NA
j_gene: TRBJ2-7

CDR3aa: CASSQALEGEQFF
CDR3nt: TGTGCCAGCAGCCAAGCACTAGAGGGTGAGCAGTTCTTC
abundance: many
v_gene: TRBV4-2
len: 13
d_gene: NA
j_gene: TRBJ2-1

CDR3aa: CSARDEESGELFF
CDR3nt: TGCAGTGCTAGAGATGAGGAATCTGGGGAGCTGTTTTTT
abundance: medium-sized
v_gene: TRBV20-1
len: 13
d_gene: NA
j_gene: TRBJ2-2

CDR3aa: CASSTRAGSTDTQYF
CDR3nt: TGTGCCAGCAGCACCCGAGCGGGGAGCACAGATACGCAGTATTTT
abundance: few
v_gene: TRBV7-9
len: 15
d_gene: TRBD2
j_gene: TRBJ2-3

CDR3aa: CASSPRSGPFSYEQYF
CDR3nt: TGTGCCAGCAGCCCGAGGAGCGGTCCTTTTTCCTACGAGCAGTACTTC
abundance: NA
v_gene: TRBV7-6
len: 16
d_gene: NA
j_gene: TRBJ2-7

CDR3aa: CASSLEGQGNQPQHF
CDR3nt: TGCGCCAGCAGCTTGGAGGGACAGGGTAATCAGCCCCAGCATTTT
abundance: many
v_gene: TRBV5-1
len: 15
d_gene: TRBD1
j_gene: TRBJ1-5

CDR3aa: CASSLEALARNEQFF
CDR3nt: TGTGCCAGCAGCTTAGAGGCACTAGCAAGGAATGAGCAGTTCTTC
abundance: NA
v_gene: TRBV7-9
len: 15
d_gene: NA
j_gene: TRBJ2-1

CDR3aa: CASSLDGEQFF
CDR3nt: TGTGCCAGCAGCCTCGATGGTGAGCAGTTCTTC
abundance: few
v_gene: TRBV6-6
len: 11
d_gene: NA
j_gene: TRBJ2-1

CDR3aa: CASSPAVIGSGRPFF
CDR3nt: TGTGCCAGCTCACCAGCGGTTATCGGAAGCGGACGTCCGTTCTTC
abundance: NA
v_gene: TRBV18
len: 15
d_gene: NA
j_gene: TRBJ2-1

CDR3aa: CASSYSSLSSYEQYF
CDR3nt: TGTGCCAGCAGTTACTCGTCTTTGAGCTCCTACGAGCAGTACTTC
abundance: NA
v_gene: TRBV6-2/TRBV6-3
len: 15
d_gene: NA
j_gene: TRBJ2-7

CDR3aa: CASSPRTASSYNEQFF
CDR3nt: TGTGCCAGCAGTCCGAGGACAGCTAGCTCCTACAATGAGCAGTTCTTC
abundance: NA
v_gene: TRBV12-3/TRBV12-4
len: 16
d_gene: NA
j_gene: TRBJ2-1

CDR3aa: CASSDQGQHNSPLHF
CDR3nt: TGTGCCAGCAGTGACCAGGGACAACATAATTCACCCCTCCACTTT
abundance: NA
v_gene: TRBV6-2/TRBV6-3
len: 15
d_gene: NA
j_gene: TRBJ1-6

CDR3aa: CASSDPFFDSNQPQHF
CDR3nt: TGTGCCAGCAGTGACCCGTTTTTCGATAGCAATCAGCCCCAGCATTTT
abundance: NA
v_gene: TRBV6-1
len: 16
d_gene: NA
j_gene: TRBJ1-5

CDR3aa: CSAPDSVSYEQYF
CDR3nt: TGCAGTGCCCCGGACAGCGTCAGCTACGAGCAGTACTTC
abundance: NA
v_gene: TRBV20-1
len: 13
d_gene: NA
j_gene: TRBJ2-7

CDR3aa: CASSQDPGRGTEAFF
CDR3nt: TGCGCCAGCAGCCAAGATCCGGGACGAGGCACTGAAGCTTTCTTT
abundance: many
v_gene: TRBV4-1
len: 15
d_gene: NA
j_gene: TRBJ1-1

CDR3aa: CASSTGTGGLVEQYF
CDR3nt: TGCGCCAGCAGCACCGGGACAGGGGGGCTAGTCGAGCAGTACTTC
abundance: NA
v_gene: TRBV5-1
len: 15
d_gene: TRBD1
j_gene: TRBJ2-7

CDR3aa: CAIGPGINGPLHF
CDR3nt: TGTGCCATCGGCCCAGGGATTAATGGGCCCCTCCACTTT
abundance: NA
v_gene: TRBV12-3/TRBV12-4
len: 13
d_gene: NA
j_gene: TRBJ1-6

CDR3aa: CASSLRTSGPGTQYF
CDR3nt: TGCGCCAGCAGCCTCAGGACTAGCGGGCCGGGGACCCAGTACTTC
abundance: few
v_gene: TRBV4-1
len: 15
d_gene: TRBD2
j_gene: TRBJ2-5

CDR3aa: CASSSSGYDGYTF
CDR3nt: TGTGCCAGCAGCTCCTCAGGGTACGATGGCTACACCTTC
abundance: few
v_gene: TRBV5-4
len: 13
d_gene: NA
j_gene: TRBJ1-2

CDR3aa: CASSFGQGAEAFF
CDR3nt: TGTGCCAGCAGCTTTGGACAGGGAGCTGAAGCTTTCTTT
abundance: few
v_gene: TRBV27
len: 13
d_gene: TRBD1
j_gene: TRBJ1-1

CDR3aa: CASSPKTGPEGTQYF
CDR3nt: TGTGCCAGCAGCCCTAAGACCGGCCCAGAGGGGACCCAGTACTTC
abundance: NA
v_gene: TRBV3-1
len: 15
d_gene: NA
j_gene: TRBJ2-5

CDR3aa: CSVGVAGQLGQYF
CDR3nt: TGCAGCGTCGGGGTAGCGGGACAGTTGGGGCAGTACTTC
abundance: NA
v_gene: TRBV29-1
len: 13
d_gene: NA
j_gene: TRBJ2-7

CDR3aa: CASSPGGGGTDTQYF
CDR3nt: TGTGCCAGCAGTCCAGGGGGGGGGGGCACAGATACGCAGTATTTT
abundance: many
v_gene: TRBV12-3/TRBV12-4
len: 15
d_gene: NA
j_gene: TRBJ2-3

CDR3aa: CSARVRDYEQYF
CDR3nt: TGCAGTGCTAGAGTGCGGGATTACGAGCAGTACTTC
abundance: many
v_gene: TRBV20-1
len: 12
d_gene: NA
j_gene: TRBJ2-7

CDR3aa: CASSQTGPSTEAFF
CDR3nt: TGTGCCAGCAGCCAAACAGGACCCAGCACTGAAGCTTTCTTT
abundance: NA
v_gene: TRBV14
len: 14
d_gene: NA
j_gene: TRBJ1-1